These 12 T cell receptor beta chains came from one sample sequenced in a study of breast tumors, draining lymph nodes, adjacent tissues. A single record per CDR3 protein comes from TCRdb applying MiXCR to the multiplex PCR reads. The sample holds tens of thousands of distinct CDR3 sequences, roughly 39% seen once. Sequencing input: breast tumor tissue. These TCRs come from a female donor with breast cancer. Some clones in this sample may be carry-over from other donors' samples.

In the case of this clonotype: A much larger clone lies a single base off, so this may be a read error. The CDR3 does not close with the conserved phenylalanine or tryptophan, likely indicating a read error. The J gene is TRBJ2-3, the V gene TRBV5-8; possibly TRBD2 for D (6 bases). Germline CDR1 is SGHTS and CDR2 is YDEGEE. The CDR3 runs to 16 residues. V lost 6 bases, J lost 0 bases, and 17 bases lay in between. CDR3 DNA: TGTGCCAGCACCCCGGGACTTTCAACTAGCACAGATACGCAGTATCTT. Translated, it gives CASTPGLSTSTDTQYL.

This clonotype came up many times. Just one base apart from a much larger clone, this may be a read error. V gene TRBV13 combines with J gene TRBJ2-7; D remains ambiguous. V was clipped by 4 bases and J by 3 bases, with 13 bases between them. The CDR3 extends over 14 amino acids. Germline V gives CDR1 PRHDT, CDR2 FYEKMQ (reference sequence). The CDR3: CASSSRPNNYEQYF. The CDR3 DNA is TGTGCCAGCAGCTCCCGACCGAACAACTACGAGCAGTACTTC. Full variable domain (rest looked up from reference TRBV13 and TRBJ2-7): AAGVIQSPRHLIKEKRETATLKCYPIPRHDTVYWYQQGPGQDPQFLISFYEKMQSDKGSIPDRFSAQQFSDYHSELNMSSLELGDSALYFCASSSRPNNYEQYFGPGTRLTVT.

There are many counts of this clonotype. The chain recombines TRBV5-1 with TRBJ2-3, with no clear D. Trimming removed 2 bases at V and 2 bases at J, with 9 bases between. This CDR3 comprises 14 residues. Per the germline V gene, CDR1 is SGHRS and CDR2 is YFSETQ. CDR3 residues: CASSFQDDTDTQYF. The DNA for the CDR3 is TGCGCCAGCAGCTTCCAGGACGACACAGATACGCAGTATTTT.

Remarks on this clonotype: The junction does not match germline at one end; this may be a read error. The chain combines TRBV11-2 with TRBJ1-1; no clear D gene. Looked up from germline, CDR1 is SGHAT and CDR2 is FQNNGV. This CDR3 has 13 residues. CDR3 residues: CASSLERNTVAFF. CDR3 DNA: TGTGCCAGCAGCTTAGAGAGAAACACTGTAGCTTTCTTT.

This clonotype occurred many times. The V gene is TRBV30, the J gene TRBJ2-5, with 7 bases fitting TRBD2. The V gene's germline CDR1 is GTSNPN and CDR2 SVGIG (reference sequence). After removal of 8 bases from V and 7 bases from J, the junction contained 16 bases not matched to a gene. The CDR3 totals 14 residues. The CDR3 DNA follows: TGTGCCGGGGGGGGGGTGAGCAGGACCTCGACCCAGTACTTC. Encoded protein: CAGGGVSRTSTQYF. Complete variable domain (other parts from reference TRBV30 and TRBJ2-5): SQTIHQWPATLVQPVGSPLSLECTVEGTSNPNLYWYRQAAGRGLQLLFYSVGIGQISSEVPQNLSASRPQDRQFILSSKKLLLSDSGFYLCAGGGVSRTSTQYFGPGTRLLVL.

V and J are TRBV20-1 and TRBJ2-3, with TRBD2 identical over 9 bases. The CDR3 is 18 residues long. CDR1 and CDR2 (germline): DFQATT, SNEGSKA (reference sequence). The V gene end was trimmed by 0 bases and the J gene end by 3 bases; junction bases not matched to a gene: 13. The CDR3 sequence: CSARDVASVAGATDTQYF. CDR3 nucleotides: TGCAGTGCTAGAGATGTGGCTTCGGTAGCGGGAGCAACAGATACGCAGTATTTT.

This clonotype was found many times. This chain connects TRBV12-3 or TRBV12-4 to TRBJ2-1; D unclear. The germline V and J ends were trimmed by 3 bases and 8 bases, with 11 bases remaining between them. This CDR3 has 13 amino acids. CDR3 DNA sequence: TGTGCCAGCAGTTTTAAGGGATTTGATGAGCAGTTCTTC. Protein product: CASSFKGFDEQFF.

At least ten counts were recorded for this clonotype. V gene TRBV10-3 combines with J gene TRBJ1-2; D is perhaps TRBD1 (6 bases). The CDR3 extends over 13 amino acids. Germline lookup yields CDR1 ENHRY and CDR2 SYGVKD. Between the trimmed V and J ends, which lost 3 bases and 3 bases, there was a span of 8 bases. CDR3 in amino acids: CAISEEGDYGYTF. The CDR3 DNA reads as TGTGCCATCAGTGAAGAGGGGGACTATGGCTACACCTTC.

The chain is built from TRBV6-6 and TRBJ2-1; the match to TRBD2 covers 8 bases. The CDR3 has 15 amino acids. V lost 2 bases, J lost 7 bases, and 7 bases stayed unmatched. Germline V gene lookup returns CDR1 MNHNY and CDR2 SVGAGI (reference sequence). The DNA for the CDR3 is TGTGCCAGCAGTTACCGAGAACTAGCGGCTAATGAGCAGTTCTTC. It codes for CASSYRELAANEQFF.

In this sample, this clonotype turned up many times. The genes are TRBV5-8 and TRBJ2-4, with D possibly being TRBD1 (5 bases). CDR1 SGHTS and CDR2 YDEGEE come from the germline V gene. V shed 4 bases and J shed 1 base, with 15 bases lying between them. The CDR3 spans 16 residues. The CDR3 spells CASSKGRVGAKNIQYF. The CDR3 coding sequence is TGTGCCAGCAGCAAGGGCAGGGTTGGTGCCAAAAACATTCAGTACTTC. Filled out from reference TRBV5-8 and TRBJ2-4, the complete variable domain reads EAGVTQSPTHLIKTRGQQATLRCSPISGHTSVYWYQQALGLGLQFLLWYDEGEERNRGNFPPRFSGRQFPNYSSELNVNALELEDSALYLCASSKGRVGAKNIQYFGAGTRLSVL.

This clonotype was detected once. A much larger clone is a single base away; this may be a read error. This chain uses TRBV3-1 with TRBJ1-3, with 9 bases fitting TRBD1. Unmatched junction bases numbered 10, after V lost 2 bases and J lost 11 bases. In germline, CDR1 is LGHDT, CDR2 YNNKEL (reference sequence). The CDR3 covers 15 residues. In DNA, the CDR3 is TGTGCCAGCAGCCAAAGAATAAACAGGGGGCGGGCCATATATTTT. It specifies CASSQRINRGRAIYF.

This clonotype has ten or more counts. Here the CDR3 DNA reads TGTGCCAGTAGTATCACAGATACGCAGTATTTT. It yields the protein CASSITDTQYF. This chain uses TRBV19 with TRBJ2-3; no firm D call. V lost 3 bases and J 2 bases, leaving 0 bases between the germline ends. Per the germline V gene, CDR1 is LNHDA and CDR2 is SQIVND (reference sequence). This CDR3 comprises 11 residues. Using reference TRBV19 and TRBJ2-3 for the parts outside the CDR3, the full variable domain is DGGITQSPKYLFRKEGQNVTLSCEQNLNHDAMYWYRQDPGQGLRLIYYSQIVNDFQKGDIAEGYSVSREKKESFPLTVTSAQKNPTAFYLCASSITDTQYFGPGTRLTVL.